A selection of T cell receptor beta chains follows, all from one sample in a study of read filtering for tumor transcriptome and immune sequencing. TCRdb redid the calling of the reads with MiXCR, one entry per CDR3 protein. The sample comprises 55,000 to 60,000 distinct CDR3 sequences, over 9% of which are singletons, and 16% rests with the top ten. What was sequenced was a population of CD138-negative cells sorted from bone marrow. Receptors originate from a donor at least 40 years old with multiple myeloma. The CDR3 runs from the conserved cysteine through the conserved F or W. The D gene is left open where the match is weak. Not all rows give a size; the values are once, few, many and, for expanded clones, a class.

V: TRBV6-2/TRBV6-3
D: -
J: TRBJ2-3
size: many
length: 17
CDR3: CASSYSVGRTSTDTQYF
DNA: TGTGCCAGCAGTTACTCTGTGGGAAGAACTAGCACAGATACGCAGTATTTT

V: TRBV3-1
D: TRBD2
J: TRBJ2-5
size: many
length: 17
CDR3: CASSQGSGAGRTETQYF
DNA: TGTGCCAGCAGCCAAGGTTCTGGAGCGGGGAGGACGGAGACCCAGTACTTC

V: TRBV5-4
D: TRBD2
J: TRBJ2-5
size: many
length: 15
CDR3: CASSLDGGGQETQYF
DNA: TGTGCCAGCAGCTTGGATGGCGGGGGACAAGAGACCCAGTACTTC

V: TRBV9
D: -
J: TRBJ2-5
size: many
length: 11
CDR3: CASSSQETQYF
DNA: TGTGCCAGCTCGTCCCAAGAGACCCAGTACTTC

V: TRBV7-2
D: TRBD1
J: TRBJ1-5
size: -
length: 17
CDR3: CASSLTPETGRKQPQHF
DNA: TGTGCCAGCAGCTTAACCCCTGAGACAGGGAGAAAGCAGCCCCAGCATTTT

V: TRBV12-3/TRBV12-4
D: -
J: TRBJ1-4
size: many
length: 12
CDR3: CASSLDPSRLFF
DNA: TGTGCCAGCAGTCTTGACCCGAGTAGACTGTTTTTT

V: TRBV11-2
D: -
J: TRBJ2-6
size: many
length: 16
CDR3: CASSLVGGTGANVLTF
DNA: TGTGCCAGCAGCTTAGTAGGCGGGACCGGGGCCAACGTCCTGACTTTC

V: TRBV3-1
D: -
J: TRBJ2-1
size: many
length: 15
CDR3: CASSQDGAGYNEQFF
DNA: TGTGCCAGCAGCCAAGACGGAGCTGGCTACAATGAGCAGTTCTTC

V: TRBV10-1
D: TRBD1
J: TRBJ1-1
size: many
length: 15
CDR3: CASSLTGDGNTEAFF
DNA: TGCGCCAGCAGCCTTACAGGGGATGGGAACACTGAAGCTTTCTTT

V: TRBV20-1
D: -
J: TRBJ2-3
size: few
length: 13
CDR3: CSARLTSADTQYF
DNA: TGCAGTGCTAGGCTCACCAGCGCAGATACGCAGTATTTT

V: TRBV2
D: -
J: TRBJ2-1
size: many
length: 12
CDR3: CASNGQSNEQFF
DNA: TGTGCCAGCAACGGACAGTCCAATGAGCAGTTCTTC

V: TRBV20-1
D: -
J: TRBJ1-6
size: few
length: 14
CDR3: CSARATPNNSPPHF
DNA: TGCAGTGCTAGAGCGACGCCAAATAATTCACCCCCCCACTTT

V: TRBV7-2
D: -
J: TRBJ2-5
size: many
length: 15
CDR3: CASSMWGRLRETQYF
DNA: TGTGCCAGCAGTATGTGGGGGCGGTTGAGGGAGACCCAGTACTTC

V: TRBV29-1
D: -
J: TRBJ1-2
size: many
length: 12
CDR3: CSVARDNYGYTF
DNA: TGCAGCGTTGCGCGGGACAACTATGGCTACACCTTC

V: TRBV12-3/TRBV12-4
D: TRBD1
J: TRBJ1-4
size: many
length: 12
CDR3: CASRQGSEKLFF
DNA: TGTGCCAGCAGACAGGGGAGCGAAAAACTGTTTTTT

V: TRBV7-8
D: -
J: TRBJ1-2
size: -
length: 14
CDR3: CASSPMDGNYGYTF
DNA: TGTGCCAGCAGCCCTATGGACGGAAACTATGGCTACACCTTC

V: TRBV29-1
D: -
J: TRBJ1-2
size: few
length: 11
CDR3: CSVVGTIGYTF
DNA: TGCAGCGTTGTAGGGACAATCGGCTACACCTTC

V: TRBV19
D: -
J: TRBJ2-6
size: many
length: 16
CDR3: CASSISGGSGANVLTF
DNA: TGTGCCAGTAGTATATCCGGGGGCTCTGGGGCCAACGTCCTGACTTTC

V: TRBV7-9
D: TRBD2
J: TRBJ2-7
size: many
length: 14
CDR3: CASSFSGGAYEQYF
DNA: TGTGCCAGCAGCTTTAGCGGGGGGGCATACGAGCAGTACTTC

V: TRBV6-5
D: -
J: TRBJ2-1
size: -
length: 17
CDR3: CASSYGGSGGPYDEQFF
DNA: TGTGCCAGCAGTTACGGGGGGTCTGGGGGACCCTACGACGAGCAGTTCTTC

V: TRBV20-1
D: TRBD1
J: TRBJ1-1
size: many
length: 16
CDR3: CSARPLRGGPNTEAFF
DNA: TGCAGTGCTAGACCCCTCAGGGGGGGACCGAACACTGAAGCTTTCTTT

V: TRBV19
D: -
J: TRBJ2-3
size: -
length: 12
CDR3: CASSAGRRTQYF
DNA: TGTGCCAGTAGTGCCGGACGGCGTACGCAGTATTTT

V: TRBV7-6
D: -
J: TRBJ2-7
size: many
length: 15
CDR3: CASSLAQGSQYEQYF
DNA: TGTGCCAGCAGCTTAGCCCAGGGTTCACAGTACGAGCAGTACTTC

V: TRBV4-1
D: -
J: TRBJ1-6
size: many
length: 16
CDR3: CASSQDLTTVNSPLHF
DNA: TGCGCCAGCAGCCAAGATTTAACAACAGTCAATTCACCCCTCCACTTT

V: TRBV2
D: -
J: TRBJ2-2
size: many
length: 16
CDR3: CASSGDPSANTGELFF
DNA: TGTGCCAGCTCTGGGGATCCGTCTGCGAACACCGGGGAGCTGTTTTTT

V: TRBV6-5
D: -
J: TRBJ2-2
size: -
length: 14
CDR3: CASSYLDGPGELFF
DNA: TGTGCCAGCAGTTACCTCGACGGCCCCGGGGAGCTGTTTTTT

V: TRBV24-1
D: TRBD1
J: TRBJ2-1
size: medium-sized
length: 16
CDR3: CATSDFGTGVWNEQFF
DNA: TGTGCCACCAGTGATTTTGGGACAGGGGTCTGGAATGAGCAGTTCTTC

V: TRBV6-2/TRBV6-3
D: -
J: TRBJ1-5
size: many
length: 16
CDR3: CASTASPGYSNQPQHF
DNA: TGTGCCAGCACCGCCTCTCCAGGGTACAGCAATCAGCCCCAGCATTTT

V: TRBV15
D: -
J: TRBJ2-3
size: many
length: 16
CDR3: CATSAVRGSSADTQYF
DNA: TGTGCCACCAGCGCCGTGAGAGGGTCTTCTGCAGATACGCAGTATTTT

V: TRBV11-1
D: -
J: TRBJ2-5
size: many
length: 14
CDR3: CASSPVGQPETQYF
DNA: TGTGCCAGCAGCCCGGTTGGACAGCCGGAGACCCAGTACTTC

V: TRBV20-1
D: TRBD2
J: TRBJ2-7
size: many
length: 14
CDR3: CSAASGGAIYEQYF
DNA: TGCAGTGCGGCTAGCGGGGGGGCCATTTACGAGCAGTACTTC

V: TRBV7-9
D: -
J: TRBJ2-7
size: many
length: 12
CDR3: CASSSLGPEQYF
DNA: TGTGCCAGCAGCTCCCTAGGCCCCGAGCAGTACTTC

V: TRBV20-1
D: -
J: TRBJ1-1
size: many
length: 13
CDR3: CRPEGGLNTEAFF
DNA: TGCAGGCCCGAGGGGGGACTGAACACTGAAGCTTTCTTT

V: TRBV2
D: TRBD1
J: TRBJ2-1
size: many
length: 15
CDR3: CASKSGGAHYNEQFF
DNA: TGTGCCAGCAAATCAGGGGGCGCCCACTACAATGAGCAGTTCTTC

V: TRBV2
D: TRBD1
J: TRBJ1-5
size: many
length: 16
CDR3: CASSDGTGQNNQPQHF
DNA: TGTGCCAGCAGTGATGGGACAGGGCAAAACAATCAGCCCCAGCATTTT

V: TRBV14
D: TRBD2
J: TRBJ2-2
size: many
length: 17
CDR3: CASSQEVRRGGTGELFF
DNA: TGTGCCAGCAGCCAAGAGGTCCGGCGGGGGGGCACCGGGGAGCTGTTTTTT

V: TRBV12-3/TRBV12-4
D: -
J: TRBJ1-1
size: many
length: 16
CDR3: CASSLARPRGNTEAFF
DNA: TGTGCCAGCAGTTTAGCGAGACCTCGGGGGAACACTGAAGCTTTCTTT

V: TRBV29-1
D: -
J: TRBJ2-2
size: many
length: 14
CDR3: CSVDKGLKTGELFF
DNA: TGCAGCGTTGACAAGGGGTTAAAGACCGGGGAGCTGTTTTTT